Listed below are T cell receptor beta chains from one sample, sequenced in a study of blood T cell repertoires in COVID-19. Sequencing used immunoSEQ multiplex PCR; TCRdb keeps in-frame clones, though not all of them. The sample carries roughly 230,000 clones, more than 75% recorded once. Sequencing was done on a sample of PBMCs or T cells enriched from blood (not recorded which). These receptors came from a woman aged 45-59 years who had been exposed to COVID-19. Each CDR3 is given with its conserved first and last residue. D genes are given only for firm matches. Part of the rows lack a size; the others show once, few, many or a class for expanded clones.

v_gene: TRBV24-1
j_gene: TRBJ2-3
d_gene: NA
abundance: NA
CDR3aa: CATSDAMGARDTQYF

v_gene: TRBV3-1/TRBV3-2
j_gene: TRBJ1-1
d_gene: NA
abundance: once
CDR3aa: CASSLRQARGAFF

v_gene: TRBV6-6
j_gene: TRBJ1-1
d_gene: NA
abundance: NA
CDR3aa: CASTPKDSLHLTEAFF

v_gene: TRBV7-6
j_gene: TRBJ1-1
d_gene: TRBD1
abundance: NA
CDR3aa: CASSYLTGDLNTEAFF

v_gene: TRBV5-1
j_gene: TRBJ2-7
d_gene: NA
abundance: once
CDR3aa: CASSFAGSSYEQYF

v_gene: TRBV9
j_gene: TRBJ1-3
d_gene: NA
abundance: NA
CDR3aa: CASSVEGGHGNTIYF

v_gene: TRBV6-2/TRBV6-3
j_gene: TRBJ2-7
d_gene: TRBD1
abundance: NA
CDR3aa: CASSPLTGGFHEQYF

v_gene: TRBV6-1
j_gene: TRBJ1-6
d_gene: NA
abundance: few
CDR3aa: CASSDRINSPLHF

v_gene: TRBV9
j_gene: TRBJ2-1
d_gene: TRBD2
abundance: NA
CDR3aa: CASSFLRGDEQFF

v_gene: TRBV7-2
j_gene: TRBJ2-3
d_gene: NA
abundance: NA
CDR3aa: CASSLGGGVNTDTQYF

v_gene: TRBV27
j_gene: TRBJ1-2
d_gene: NA
abundance: NA
CDR3aa: CASSFRGDGYTF

v_gene: TRBV4-1
j_gene: TRBJ1-2
d_gene: NA
abundance: NA
CDR3aa: CASSQDFGGGRNYGYTF

v_gene: TRBV7-9
j_gene: TRBJ1-1
d_gene: NA
abundance: many
CDR3aa: CASSPRMNTEAFF

v_gene: TRBV3-1/TRBV3-2
j_gene: TRBJ1-1
d_gene: NA
abundance: NA
CDR3aa: CASSRDSEAFF

v_gene: TRBV5-1
j_gene: TRBJ1-1
d_gene: NA
abundance: NA
CDR3aa: CASSFGAMNTEAFF

v_gene: TRBV5-4
j_gene: TRBJ2-7
d_gene: NA
abundance: NA
CDR3aa: CASSLDGYEQYF

v_gene: TRBV4-2
j_gene: TRBJ2-5
d_gene: TRBD2
abundance: NA
CDR3aa: CASSQGEGHQETQYF

v_gene: TRBV9
j_gene: TRBJ2-7
d_gene: TRBD1
abundance: NA
CDR3aa: CASSPKDRSYEQYF

v_gene: TRBV28
j_gene: TRBJ2-2
d_gene: NA
abundance: NA
CDR3aa: CASSVSGTGELFF

v_gene: TRBV3-1/TRBV3-2
j_gene: TRBJ1-4
d_gene: NA
abundance: NA
CDR3aa: CASSPTQNREEKLFF

v_gene: TRBV4-2
j_gene: TRBJ2-2
d_gene: NA
abundance: NA
CDR3aa: CASSQLARTNTGELFF

v_gene: TRBV28
j_gene: TRBJ2-2
d_gene: NA
abundance: NA
CDR3aa: CASTFRHLIDNTGELFF

v_gene: TRBV4-3
j_gene: TRBJ2-2
d_gene: NA
abundance: once
CDR3aa: CASSQTPRGLTNTGELFF

v_gene: TRBV7-2
j_gene: TRBJ2-7
d_gene: TRBD2
abundance: NA
CDR3aa: CASSSPRLAGTYEQYF

v_gene: TRBV12-5
j_gene: TRBJ1-4
d_gene: TRBD1
abundance: NA
CDR3aa: CASGHGQGPNEKLFF

v_gene: TRBV7-2
j_gene: TRBJ1-4
d_gene: NA
abundance: NA
CDR3aa: CASSLGGNEKLFF

v_gene: TRBV18
j_gene: TRBJ2-7
d_gene: TRBD2
abundance: NA
CDR3aa: CASSPSGSSGDEQYF

v_gene: TRBV10-1
j_gene: TRBJ2-1
d_gene: NA
abundance: NA
CDR3aa: CASSDHRTAWGNEQFF

v_gene: TRBV7-8
j_gene: TRBJ2-7
d_gene: NA
abundance: few
CDR3aa: CASSWAPTGVYEQYF

v_gene: TRBV20-1
j_gene: TRBJ1-1
d_gene: NA
abundance: NA
CDR3aa: CSARGIEAFF

v_gene: TRBV2
j_gene: TRBJ1-5
d_gene: NA
abundance: NA
CDR3aa: CASNRQANQPQHF

v_gene: TRBV29-1
j_gene: TRBJ1-2
d_gene: NA
abundance: NA
CDR3aa: CSVELLNRVGYGYTF